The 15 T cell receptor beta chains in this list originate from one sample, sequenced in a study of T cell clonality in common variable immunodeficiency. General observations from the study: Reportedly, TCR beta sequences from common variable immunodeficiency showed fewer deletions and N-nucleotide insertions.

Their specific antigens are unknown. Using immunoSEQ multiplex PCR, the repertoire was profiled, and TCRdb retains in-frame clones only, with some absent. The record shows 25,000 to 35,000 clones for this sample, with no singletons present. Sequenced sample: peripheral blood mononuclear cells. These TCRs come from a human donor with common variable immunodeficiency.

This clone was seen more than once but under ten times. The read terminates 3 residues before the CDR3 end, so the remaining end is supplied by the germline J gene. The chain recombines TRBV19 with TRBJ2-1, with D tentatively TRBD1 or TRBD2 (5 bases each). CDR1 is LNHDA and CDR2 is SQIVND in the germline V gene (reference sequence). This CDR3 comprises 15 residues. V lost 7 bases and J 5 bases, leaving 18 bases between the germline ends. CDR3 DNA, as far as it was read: TGTGCCAGTACGGCCCCAAGGGGAGCTCACAATGAG. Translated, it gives CASTAPRGAHNE. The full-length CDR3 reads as CASTAPRGAHNEQFF.

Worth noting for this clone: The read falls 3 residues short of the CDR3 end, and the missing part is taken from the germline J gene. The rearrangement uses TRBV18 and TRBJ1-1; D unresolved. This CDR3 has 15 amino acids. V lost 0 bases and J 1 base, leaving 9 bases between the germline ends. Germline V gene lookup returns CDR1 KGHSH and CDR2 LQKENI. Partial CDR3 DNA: TGTGCCAGCTCACCACCCAACAGAAAGAACACTGAA. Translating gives CASSPPNRKNTE. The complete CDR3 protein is CASSPPNRKNTEAFF.

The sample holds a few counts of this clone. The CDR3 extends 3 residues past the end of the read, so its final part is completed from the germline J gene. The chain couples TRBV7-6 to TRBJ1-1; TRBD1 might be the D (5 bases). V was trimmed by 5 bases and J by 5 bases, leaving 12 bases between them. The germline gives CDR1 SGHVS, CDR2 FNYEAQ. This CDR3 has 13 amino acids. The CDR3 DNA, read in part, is TGTGCCAGCAGCGGGGCCCCGGTTACTGAA. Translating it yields CASSGAPVTE. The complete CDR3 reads CASSGAPVTEAFF.

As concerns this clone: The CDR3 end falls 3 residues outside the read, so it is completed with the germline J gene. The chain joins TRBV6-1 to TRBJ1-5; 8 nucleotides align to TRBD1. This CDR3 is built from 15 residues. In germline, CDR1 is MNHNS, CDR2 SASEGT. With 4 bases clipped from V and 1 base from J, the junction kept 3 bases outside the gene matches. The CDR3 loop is CASSVDRASNQPQHF. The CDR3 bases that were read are TGTGCCAGCAGTGTGGACAGGGCCAGCAATCAGCCC.

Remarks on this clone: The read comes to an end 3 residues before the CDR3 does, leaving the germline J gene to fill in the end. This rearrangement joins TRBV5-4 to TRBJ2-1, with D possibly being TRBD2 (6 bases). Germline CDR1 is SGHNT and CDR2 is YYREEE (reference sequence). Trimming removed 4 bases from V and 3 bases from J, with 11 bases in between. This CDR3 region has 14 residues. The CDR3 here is CASSPGTFYNEQFF. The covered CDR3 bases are TGTGCCAGCAGCCCGGGGACTTTCTACAATGAG.

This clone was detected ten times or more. This chain's CDR3 is CASSLGASETQYF. The part of the CDR3 DNA that was read is TGTGCCAGCTCACTGGGCGCGTCAGAGACC. The rearrangement joins TRBV18 to TRBJ2-5; D is undetermined. The read ends 3 residues before the CDR3 terminus; that terminus is restored from the germline J gene. The CDR3 has 13 residues. V lost 4 bases, J lost 4 bases, and 10 bases lay in between. Looked up from germline, CDR1 is KGHSH and CDR2 is LQKENI.

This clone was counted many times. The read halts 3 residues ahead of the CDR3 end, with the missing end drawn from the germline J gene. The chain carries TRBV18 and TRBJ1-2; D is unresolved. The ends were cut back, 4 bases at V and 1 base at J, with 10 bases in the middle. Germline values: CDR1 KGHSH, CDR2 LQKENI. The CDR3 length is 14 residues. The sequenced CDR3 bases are TGTGCCAGCTCACACTTACAGAGTAACTATGGC. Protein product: CASSHLQSNYG. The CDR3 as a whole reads CASSHLQSNYGYTF.

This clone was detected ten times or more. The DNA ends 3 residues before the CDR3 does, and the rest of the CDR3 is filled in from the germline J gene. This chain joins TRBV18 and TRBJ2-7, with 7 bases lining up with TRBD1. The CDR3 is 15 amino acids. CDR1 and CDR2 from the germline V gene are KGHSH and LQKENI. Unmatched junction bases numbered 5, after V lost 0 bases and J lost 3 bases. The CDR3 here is CASSPPDRQDYEQYF. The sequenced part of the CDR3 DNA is TGTGCCAGCTCACCACCGGACAGGCAGGACTACGAG.

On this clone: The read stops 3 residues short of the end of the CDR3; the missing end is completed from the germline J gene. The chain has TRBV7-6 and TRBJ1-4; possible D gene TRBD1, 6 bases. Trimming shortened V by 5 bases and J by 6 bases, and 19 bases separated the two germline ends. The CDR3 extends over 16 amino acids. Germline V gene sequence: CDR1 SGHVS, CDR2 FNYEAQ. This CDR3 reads CASSLGLQGFDEKLFF. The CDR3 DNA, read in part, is TGTGCCAGCAGCCTTGGATTACAGGGTTTCGATGAAAAA.

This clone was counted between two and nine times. CDR3 protein: CASSLDRGNTEAFF. The part of the CDR3 DNA that was read is TGTGCCAGCAGCTTAGACAGGGGGAACACTGAA. The J gene is TRBJ1-1, the V gene TRBV7-2; TRBD1 aligns across 7 bases. The read ends 3 residues before the CDR3 terminus; that terminus is restored from the germline J gene. V dropped 1 base and J dropped 1; count of bases not matched to a gene: 0. CDR3 length equals 14 residues. Germline CDR1 reads SGHTA; CDR2 reads FQGNSA.

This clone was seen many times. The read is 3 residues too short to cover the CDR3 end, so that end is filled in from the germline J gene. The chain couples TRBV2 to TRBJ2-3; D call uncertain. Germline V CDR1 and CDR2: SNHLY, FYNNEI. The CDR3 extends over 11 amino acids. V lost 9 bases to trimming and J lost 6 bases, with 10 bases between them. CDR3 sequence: CASSITDTQYF. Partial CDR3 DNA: TGTGCCAGTAGCATCACCGATACG.

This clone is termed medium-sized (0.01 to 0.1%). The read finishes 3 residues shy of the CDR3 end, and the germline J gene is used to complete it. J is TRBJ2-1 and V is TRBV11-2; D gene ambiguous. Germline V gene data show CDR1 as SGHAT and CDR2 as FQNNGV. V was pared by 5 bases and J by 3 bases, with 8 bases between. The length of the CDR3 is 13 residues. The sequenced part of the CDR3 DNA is TGTGCCAGCAGCCTATTTTTCTACAATGAG. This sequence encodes CASSLFFYNE. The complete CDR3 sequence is CASSLFFYNEQFF.

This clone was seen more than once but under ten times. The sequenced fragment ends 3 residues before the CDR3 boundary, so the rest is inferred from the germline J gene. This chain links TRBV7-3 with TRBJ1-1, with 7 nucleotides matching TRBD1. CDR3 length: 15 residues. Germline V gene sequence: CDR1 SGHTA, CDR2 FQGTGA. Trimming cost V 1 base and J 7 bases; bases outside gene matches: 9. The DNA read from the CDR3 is TGTGCCAGCAGCTTAATCGGGGGGGGACAGTATGAA. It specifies CASSLIGGGQYE. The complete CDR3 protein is CASSLIGGGQYEAFF.

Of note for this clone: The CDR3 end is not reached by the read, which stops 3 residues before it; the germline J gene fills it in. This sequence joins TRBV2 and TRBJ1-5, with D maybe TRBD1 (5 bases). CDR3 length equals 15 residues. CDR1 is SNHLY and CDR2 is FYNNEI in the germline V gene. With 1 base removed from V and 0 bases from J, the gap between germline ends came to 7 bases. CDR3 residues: CASSEEGASNQPQHF. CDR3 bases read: TGTGCCAGCAGTGAAGAAGGGGCTAGCAATCAGCCC.

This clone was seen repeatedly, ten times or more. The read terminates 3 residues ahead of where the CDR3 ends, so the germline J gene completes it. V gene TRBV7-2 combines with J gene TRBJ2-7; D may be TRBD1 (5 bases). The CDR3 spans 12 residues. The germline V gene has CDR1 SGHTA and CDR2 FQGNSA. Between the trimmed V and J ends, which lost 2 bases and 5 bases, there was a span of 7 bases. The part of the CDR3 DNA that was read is TGTGCCAGCAGCTTAAGACAGAACGAG. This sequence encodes CASSLRQNE. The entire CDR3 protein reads CASSLRQNEQYF.